This T cell receptor (beta chain) was sequenced in a study of cytomegalovirus exposure and HLA in healthy donors. Only a few counts were recorded for this clone. The PCR contained 60 Vbeta and 13 Jbeta primers. Measured with immunoSEQ multiplex PCR; TCRdb has only the in-frame clones, and not every one. The top ten hold 4.8% of the sample, which has approximately 110,000 clones, about 76% seen once. The length of the CDR3 is 14 residues. Germline lookup yields CDR1 SGHRS and CDR2 YFSETQ. V lost 1 base to trimming and J lost 2 bases; unmatched junction nucleotides: 1. The sequence was collected from a man aged 25-40 years in good health and CMV-seropositive. Sequencing was performed on PBMCs. This chain uses TRBV5-1 with TRBJ2-3; 7 bases line up with TRBD2. The CDR3: CASSLLADTDTQYF. CDR3 nucleotides: TGCGCCAGCAGCTTGCTAGCGGACACAGATACGCAGTATTTT.